This TCR beta chain appears in the sequencing data of a study of response to subunit inactivated influenza vaccine. Study-wide results and limits: The authors put forward the suggestion that each seasonal influenza vaccination may bring in only a limited number of new T cells.

The CDR3 has 18 residues. Unmatched junction bases numbered 10, after V lost 1 base and J lost 4 bases. CDR1 and CDR2 (germline): MGHRA, YSYEKL. This clonotype was picked up a small number of times. Its antigen is unknown. TCRdb reprocessed the RT-PCR reads with MiXCR, giving one entry per CDR3 protein. The data hold about 190,000 distinct CDR3 sequences, with approximately 15% observed a single time. This specimen was CD8+ T cells sorted from PBMCs, taken around 5 days after vaccination. The chain carries TRBV4-1 and TRBJ2-3, with TRBD2 matching over 11 bases. The TCR was taken from a man aged 45-60 years who received an inactivated influenza vaccine. CDR3 sequence reads: CASSQVLAGALFADTQYF. The CDR3 nucleotides are TGCGCCAGCAGCCAAGTACTAGCGGGGGCCCTCTTCGCAGATACGCAGTATTTT.